This TCR beta chain was retrieved from a study of T cell changes during pregnancy in multiple sclerosis. The CDR3 is made up of 15 amino acids. Germline loops: CDR1 SEHNR, CDR2 FQNEAQ (reference sequence). The germline V and J ends were trimmed by 4 bases and 1 base, with 11 bases remaining between them. Only in-frame clones appear in the TCRdb table, and some are missing; sequencing was by immunoSEQ multiplex PCR. The table has approximately 36,000 clones, roughly 93% seen once; the top ten hold 0.41%. This receptor was taken from a female donor with multiple sclerosis, enrolled in a pregnancy study. Sequenced here: CD4+ T cells from peripheral blood mononuclear cells, sampled in the first trimester of pregnancy. The rearrangement uses TRBV7-9 and TRBJ1-3; D gene ambiguous. The CDR3 DNA reads as TGTGCCAGCAGCTACGATGGGAGTTCTGGAAACACCATATATTTT. Translation gives CASSYDGSSGNTIYF.